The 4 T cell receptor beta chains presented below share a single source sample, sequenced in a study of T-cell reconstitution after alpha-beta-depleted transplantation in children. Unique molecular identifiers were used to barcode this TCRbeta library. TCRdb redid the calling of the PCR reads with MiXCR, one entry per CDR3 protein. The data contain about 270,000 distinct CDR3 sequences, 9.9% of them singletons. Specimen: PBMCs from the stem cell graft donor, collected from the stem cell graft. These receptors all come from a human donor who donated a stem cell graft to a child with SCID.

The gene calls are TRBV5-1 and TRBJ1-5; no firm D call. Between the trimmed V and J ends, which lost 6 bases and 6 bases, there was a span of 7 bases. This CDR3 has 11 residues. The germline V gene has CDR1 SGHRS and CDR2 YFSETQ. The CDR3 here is CASNWIQPQHF. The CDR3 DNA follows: TGCGCCAGCAACTGGATTCAGCCCCAGCATTTT.

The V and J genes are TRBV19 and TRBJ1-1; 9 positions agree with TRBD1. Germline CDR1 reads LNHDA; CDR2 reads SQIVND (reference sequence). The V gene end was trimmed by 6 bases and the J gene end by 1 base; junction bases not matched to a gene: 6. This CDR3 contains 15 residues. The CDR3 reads CASSGQGMKNTEAFF. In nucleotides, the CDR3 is TGTGCCAGTAGCGGACAGGGGATGAAGAACACTGAAGCTTTCTTT.

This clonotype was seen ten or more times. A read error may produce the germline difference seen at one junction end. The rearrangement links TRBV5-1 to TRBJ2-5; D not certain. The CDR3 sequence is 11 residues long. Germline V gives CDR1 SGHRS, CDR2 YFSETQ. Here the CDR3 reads CASSVQETQYF. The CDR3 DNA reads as TGTGCCAGCAGCGTACAAGAGACCCAGTACTTC.

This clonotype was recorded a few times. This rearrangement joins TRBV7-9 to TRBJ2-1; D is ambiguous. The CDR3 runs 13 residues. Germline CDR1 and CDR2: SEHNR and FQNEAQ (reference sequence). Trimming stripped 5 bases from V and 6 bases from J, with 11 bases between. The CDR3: CASSVPQANEQFF. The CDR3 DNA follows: TGTGCCAGCAGCGTGCCCCAGGCCAATGAGCAGTTCTTC.